The entry below gives a single T cell receptor beta chain sequence along with its context. The antigen this receptor binds is unknown. Base qualities are not provided; no much larger clone lies one nucleotide away. The library relied on RT-PCR. This sample was sequenced with an Illumina HiSeq 2500. The public reads were reprocessed in TCRdb via fastp at Q25 and MiXCR, keeping in-frame beta chains. A single entry per CDR3 protein holds the most common genes and DNA from its merged rows. In all, the sample holds around 850,000 distinct CDR3 sequences, and 15% to 20% of those were seen once. The ten top clones hold 11% of the sample. These data originate in a study of response to subunit inactivated influenza vaccine (dated by TCRdb to about 2018). With regard to the full study: Deep quantitative profiling of the T cell receptor repertoire was used in the study to follow responses to a trivalent subunit inactivated influenza vaccine.

The CDR3 covers 15 residues, taking in both the cysteine and the phenylalanine. This entry keeps only the CDR3 DNA: 45 bases, framed from base 1. V sheds 4 bases and J sheds 0 bases, leaving 12 bases between their ends. For CDR1 and CDR2, the germline V gene (reference sequence) lists DFQATT and SNEGSKA. Overall study results and their limits: According to the authors, only a limited number of new T cells may be recruited by each seasonal influenza vaccination.

The sequencing used PBMCs from blood, collected more than 4 days after vaccination. The clonotype was recovered from a man aged 45-65 years who received an inactivated influenza vaccine. Donor details come from another sample of the same person, matched by shared clones. The chain uses TRBV20-1 and TRBJ2-2; D gene: possibly TRBD1, on 6 matching bases. CDR3 loop: CSAIRAGANTGELFF. The sequenced DNA is TGCAGTGCTATACGGGCAGGGGCGAACACCGGGGAGCTGTTTTTT.